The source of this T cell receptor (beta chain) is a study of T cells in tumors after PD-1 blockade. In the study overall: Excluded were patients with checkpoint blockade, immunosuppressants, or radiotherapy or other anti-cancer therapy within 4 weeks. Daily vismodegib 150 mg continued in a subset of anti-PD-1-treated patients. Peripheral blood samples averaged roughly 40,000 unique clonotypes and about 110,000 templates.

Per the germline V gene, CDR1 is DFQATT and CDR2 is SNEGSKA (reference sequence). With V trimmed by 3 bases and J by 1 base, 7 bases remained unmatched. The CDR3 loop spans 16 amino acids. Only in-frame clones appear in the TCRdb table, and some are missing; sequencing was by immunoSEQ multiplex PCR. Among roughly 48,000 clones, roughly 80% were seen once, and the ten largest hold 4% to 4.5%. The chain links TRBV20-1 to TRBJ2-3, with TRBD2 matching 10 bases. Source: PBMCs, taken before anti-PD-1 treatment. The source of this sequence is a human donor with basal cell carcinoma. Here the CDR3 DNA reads TGCAGTGCTAGTGGCCTAGCGGGGGCGCGCACAGATACGCAGTATTTT. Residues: CSASGLAGARTDTQYF.